The subject of this entry is one T cell receptor (beta chain). What it binds is not known. This sample is part of a study of post-analysis software for immune sequencing data. Study in general: Progressive-relapsing, secondary progressive and relapsing-remitting multiple sclerosis were among the disease courses included. Regarding the study as a whole: Versus controls, multiple sclerosis patients showed significantly lower diversity (normalized Chao1). Strong co-clustering by F measure linked samples that shared a preparation batch. TRBV5-6, TRBV5-1 and TRBV20-1 belonged to a set of about five TRBV segments that were more frequent in patients than controls.

Trimming shortened V by 3 bases and J by 10 bases, and 17 bases separated the two germline ends. Germline loops: CDR1 MNHNS, CDR2 SASEGT. The CDR3 is 14 amino acids. cDNA libraries for TCR beta contained unique molecular identifiers. Input populations of 1 to 10 million T cells gave rise to approximately 500,000 cDNA molecules. TCRdb reanalysed the PCR reads using MiXCR and keeps one entry per CDR3 protein. The data hold roughly 620,000 distinct CDR3 sequences, with 44% observed a single time. This TCR derives from a girl aged 10 to 17 with multiple sclerosis. The rearrangement joins TRBV6-1 to TRBJ2-3, with D perhaps TRBD2 (6 bases). Material: blood. The CDR3 loop reads CASSDSRDFQAQYF. The DNA of the CDR3 is TGTGCCAGCAGTGACTCCCGGGACTTCCAAGCGCAGTATTTT.